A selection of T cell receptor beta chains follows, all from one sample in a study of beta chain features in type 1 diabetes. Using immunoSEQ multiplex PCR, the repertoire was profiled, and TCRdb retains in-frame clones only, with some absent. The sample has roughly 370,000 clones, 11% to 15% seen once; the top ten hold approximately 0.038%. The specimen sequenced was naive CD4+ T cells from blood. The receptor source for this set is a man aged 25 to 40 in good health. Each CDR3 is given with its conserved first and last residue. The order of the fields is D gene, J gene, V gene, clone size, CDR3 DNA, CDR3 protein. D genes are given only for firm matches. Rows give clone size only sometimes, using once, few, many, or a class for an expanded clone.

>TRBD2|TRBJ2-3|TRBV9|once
TGTGCCAGCAGCGTAGGACTAGCGGGGGACACAGATACGCAGTATTTT
CASSVGLAGDTDTQYF
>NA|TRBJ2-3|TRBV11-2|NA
TGTGCCAGCAGCCCGGACTTCTTCACAGATACGCAGTATTTT
CASSPDFFTDTQYF
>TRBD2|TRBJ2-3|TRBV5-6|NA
TGTGCCAGCAGCTACCATAGACTTAGCGGGGATACGCAGTATTTT
CASSYHRLSGDTQYF
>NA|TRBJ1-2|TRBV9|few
TGTGCCAGCAGCGCCCGGCTCGAGGGGGACTATGGCTACACCTTC
CASSARLEGDYGYTF
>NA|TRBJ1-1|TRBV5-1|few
TGCGCCAGCAGCTTGGCCGAGGGCATGGAAGCTTTCTTT
CASSLAEGMEAFF
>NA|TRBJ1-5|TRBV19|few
TGTGCCAGTAGTATAGGCCGCAGAATTAGCAATCAGCCCCAGCATTTT
CASSIGRRISNQPQHF
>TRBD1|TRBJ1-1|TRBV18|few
TGTGCCAGCTCATCCACAGGGGGGAACACTGAAGCTTTCTTT
CASSSTGGNTEAFF
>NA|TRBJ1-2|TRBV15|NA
TGTGCCACCAGCAGAGATACAGGGACTGGCTACACCTTC
CATSRDTGTGYTF
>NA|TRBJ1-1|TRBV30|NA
TGTGCCTGGAGGGGGACGCCGGTCACTGAAGCTTTCTTT
CAWRGTPVTEAFF
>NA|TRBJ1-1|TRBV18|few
TGTGCCAGCTCACTTCTGGACACAATCGAGGGAGCTTTCTTT
CASSLLDTIEGAFF
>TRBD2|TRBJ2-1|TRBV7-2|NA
TGTGCCAGCAGCTCCCTAGCGGGAGGATCATACAATGAGCAGTTCTTC
CASSSLAGGSYNEQFF
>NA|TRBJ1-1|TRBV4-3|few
TGCGCCAGCAGCCACCTTACAGGGAACACTGAAGCTTTCTTT
CASSHLTGNTEAFF
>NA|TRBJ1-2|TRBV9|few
TGTGCCAGCAGGAGGATCTATGGCTACACCTTC
CASRRIYGYTF
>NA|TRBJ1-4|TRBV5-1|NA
TGCGCCAGCAGCCCTCAACGGGGAACGGGTAATGAAAAACTGTTTTTT
CASSPQRGTGNEKLFF
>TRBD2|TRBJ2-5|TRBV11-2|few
TGTGCCAGCAAACTAGCGGCTCAAGAGACCCAGTACTTC
CASKLAAQETQYF
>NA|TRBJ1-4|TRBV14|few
TGTGCCAGCAGCCAAGTCCGACTGGGGAAGGTGTTTTTT
CASSQVRLGKVFF
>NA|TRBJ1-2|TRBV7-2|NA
TGTGCCAGCAGCTTAGGGTGGGACGGGTACTATGGCTACACCTTC
CASSLGWDGYYGYTF
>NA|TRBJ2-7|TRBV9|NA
TGTGCCAGCAGCGTAGCTCCATTGGGGAGGGGGAGCTCCTACGAGCAGTACTTC
CASSVAPLGRGSSYEQYF
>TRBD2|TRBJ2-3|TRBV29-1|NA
TGCGGGGTAGGAAGCGGGGTTGCAGATACGCAGTATTTT
CGVGSGVADTQYF
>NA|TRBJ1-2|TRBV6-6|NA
TGTGCCAGCAGTTCCTATCAGGGGAAGGGGTATGGCTACACCTTC
CASSSYQGKGYGYTF
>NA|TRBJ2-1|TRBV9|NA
TGTGCCAGCAGCGTAGCGGTGTCGGGACATCCCTACAATGAGCAGTTCTTC
CASSVAVSGHPYNEQFF
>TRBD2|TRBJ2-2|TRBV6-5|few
TGTGCCAGCAGGTCCCCGGGACTAGCCACCGGGGAGCTGTTTTTT
CASRSPGLATGELFF
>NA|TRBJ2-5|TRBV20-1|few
TGCAGTGCACTCGGGGGAGAGACCCAGTACTTC
CSALGGETQYF
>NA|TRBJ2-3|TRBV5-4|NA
TGTGCCAGCAGCTTGGAGGTTGGGGACACAGATACGCAGTATTTT
CASSLEVGDTDTQYF
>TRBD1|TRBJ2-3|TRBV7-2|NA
TGTGCCAGCAGCTCTAGACAGGGGAATACGCAGTATTTT
CASSSRQGNTQYF
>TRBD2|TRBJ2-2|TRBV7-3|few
TGTGCCAGCAGCTTAATTCCTAGCGGGAACACCGGGGAGCTGTTTTTT
CASSLIPSGNTGELFF
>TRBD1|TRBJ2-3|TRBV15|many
TGTGCCACCAGCACGGGGACAGGGGATGAAGATACGCAGTATTTT
CATSTGTGDEDTQYF
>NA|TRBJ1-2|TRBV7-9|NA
TGTGCCAGCAGCTTAAGCTGGGGCAGGGAGGACTATGGCTACACCTTC
CASSLSWGREDYGYTF
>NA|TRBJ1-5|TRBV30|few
TGTGCCTGGAGTGCGGAGAGCAATCAGCCCCAGCATTTT
CAWSAESNQPQHF
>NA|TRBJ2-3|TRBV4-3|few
TGCGCCAGCAGCCAAGATATGGGAGCGGATGGCACAGATACGCAGTATTTT
CASSQDMGADGTDTQYF
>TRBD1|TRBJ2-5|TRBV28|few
TGTGCCAGCAGTTTTCTTGCGCAGGGGGCCCAGACCCAGTACTTC
CASSFLAQGAQTQYF
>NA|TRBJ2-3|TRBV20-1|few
TGCAGTGCTACCCTCACAGATACGCAGTATTTT
CSATLTDTQYF
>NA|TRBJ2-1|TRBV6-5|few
TGTGCCAGCAGTGCCTCTGCGTACAATGAGCAGTTCTTC
CASSASAYNEQFF
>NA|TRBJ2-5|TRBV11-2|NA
TGTGCCAGCAGCTTATCGCTTAAGCAAGAGACCCAGTACTTC
CASSLSLKQETQYF
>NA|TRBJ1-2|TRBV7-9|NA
TGTGCCAGCAGCCCCCGAGGTCGAGATGGCTACACCTTC
CASSPRGRDGYTF
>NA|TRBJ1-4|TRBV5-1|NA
TGCGCCAGCAGCTTGGGAGCAACTAATGAAAAACTGTTTTTT
CASSLGATNEKLFF
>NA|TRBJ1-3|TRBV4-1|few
TGCGCCAGCAGCCAAGAGGGAGGTGGGGCTGGAAACACCATATATTTT
CASSQEGGGAGNTIYF
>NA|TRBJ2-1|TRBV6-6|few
TGTGCCAGCAGACAAACTCCTTACAATGAGCAGTTCTTC
CASRQTPYNEQFF
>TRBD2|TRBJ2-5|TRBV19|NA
TGTGCCAGTAGAACTAGCGGGGCTGAAGAGACCCAGTACTTC
CASRTSGAEETQYF
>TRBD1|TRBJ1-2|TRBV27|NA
TGTGCCGCCAGATCCGGGACAGGGGAGGATGGCTACACCTTC
CAARSGTGEDGYTF
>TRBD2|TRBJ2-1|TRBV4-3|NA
TGCGCCAGCAGCCAAGATCGGGGACTAAGAAACAATGAGCAGTTCTTC
CASSQDRGLRNNEQFF
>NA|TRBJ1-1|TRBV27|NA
TGTGCCAGCAGTAATCTGCGGGGGACTGAAGCTTTCTTT
CASSNLRGTEAFF
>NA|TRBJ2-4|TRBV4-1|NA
TGCGCCAGCAGCCAAGACCCCGACAGCTTAGCCAAAAACATTCAGTACTTC
CASSQDPDSLAKNIQYF
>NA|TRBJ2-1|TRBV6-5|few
TGTGCCAGCAGTTACTCGAAGAGCAGATACAATGAGCAGTTCTTC
CASSYSKSRYNEQFF
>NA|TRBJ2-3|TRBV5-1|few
TGCGCCAGCAGCACAACCACAGATACGCAGTATTTT
CASSTTTDTQYF